A single sample is the source of the 30 T cell receptor beta chains below, sequenced in a study of PD-L1 blockade in urothelial cancer (dated by TCRdb to the late 2010s). Receptor amplification or capture employed the immunoSEQ multiplex PCR assay. The immuneACCESS repertoire file appears here via TCRdb, limited to in-frame rearrangements. These files lack a portion of the clones; in checked studies, under half of the deficit traces to unresolved V genes, and the cause of the others is not known. The sample table lists 35,000 or so clones, over 65% of them with a count of one. About 10% of the sample lies in the top ten. This specimen's time point label, interpreted: peripheral blood 6 weeks after treatment start. The input for sequencing was PBMCs, taken around atezolizumab (anti-PD-L1) treatment. These receptors were obtained from a man aged 35-49 years with urothelial cancer.

The chain has TRBV5-1 and TRBJ2-5; 8 bases line up with TRBD1. V gave up 4 bases and J gave up 2 bases; unmatched junction bases: 10. Germline V CDR1 and CDR2: SGHRS, YFSETQ. The CDR3 consists of 16 residues. The CDR3 DNA reads TGCGCCAGCAGCAAAGGACAGGGTGGCGGACAAGAGACCCAGTACTTC. Residues: CASSKGQGGGQETQYF.

CDR3 in DNA: TGTGCCAGCAGTTTTGAGGGACAAGAGACCCAGTACTTC. This sequence encodes CASSFEGQETQYF. The chain couples TRBV27 to TRBJ2-5, with D possibly matching TRBD2 (5 bases). The V gene's germline CDR1 is MNHEY and CDR2 SMNVEV (reference sequence). CDR3 length: 13 amino acids. With 3 bases removed from V and 2 bases from J, the gap between germline ends came to 7 bases.

The chain links TRBV30 to TRBJ1-2, with TRBD1 as a possible D gene (6 bases). CDR1 is GTSNPN and CDR2 is SVGIG in the germline V gene (reference sequence). V gave up 8 bases and J gave up 6 bases, with 22 bases separating them. The CDR3 loop spans 14 amino acids. CDR3 amino acids: CAGYGSGTSDGYTF. The CDR3 coding sequence is TGTGCCGGTTACGGTTCCGGGACATCGGATGGCTACACCTTC.

The V and J genes are TRBV9 and TRBJ1-5, with D possibly being TRBD1 (5 bases). Germline V gene sequence: CDR1 SGDLS, CDR2 YYNGEE. Trimming stripped 4 bases from V and 9 bases from J, with 17 bases between. The CDR3 consists of 14 residues. The CDR3 here is CASSLRTAGGPQHF. The CDR3 DNA is TGTGCCAGCAGCCTTCGTACGGCCGGGGGGCCCCAGCATTTT.

V is TRBV25-1 and J is TRBJ1-4, with D hard to call. Trimming left V 6 bases short and J 7 bases short, with 6 bases between. The CDR3 totals 11 residues. Germline V CDR1 and CDR2: MGHDK, SYGVNS. CDR3 in amino acids: CASSPGEKLFF. The CDR3 DNA sequence: TGTGCCAGCAGCCCCGGTGAAAAACTGTTTTTT.

V usage is TRBV6-1 and J usage is TRBJ2-1; 9 nucleotides align to TRBD1. CDR3 length: 15 amino acids. Germline V gene lookup returns CDR1 MNHNS and CDR2 SASEGT. J gave up 2 bases and V 4 bases, and 3 bases lay outside the gene matches. DNA for the CDR3: TGTGCCAGCAGTGGGGGACAGGGAACCTACAATGAGCAGTTCTTC. It translates to CASSGGQGTYNEQFF.

The chain links TRBV5-4 to TRBJ1-1; 8 positions agree with TRBD1. Germline CDR1 SGHNT, CDR2 YYREEE (reference sequence). The CDR3 is 15 residues long. V lost 5 bases to trimming and J lost 4 bases; unmatched junction nucleotides: 10. CDR3 coding DNA: TGTGCCAGCAGTCCAACGACAGGGGTGAGCACTGAAGCTTTCTTT. Protein: CASSPTTGVSTEAFF.

This rearrangement joins TRBV18 to TRBJ2-3; no clear D gene. Germline CDR1 and CDR2: KGHSH and LQKENI. V was shortened by 8 bases and J by 0 bases, with 6 bases between the two germline ends. The CDR3 covers 12 residues. The DNA of the CDR3 is TGTGCCAGCCTACAGAGCACAGATACGCAGTATTTT. Amino acid sequence: CASLQSTDTQYF.

V usage is TRBV28 and J usage is TRBJ1-1; 9 nucleotides agree with TRBD1. Unmatched junction bases numbered 11, after V lost 6 bases and J lost 3 bases. Germline V lookup: CDR1 MDHEN, CDR2 SYDVKM. This CDR3 contains 16 residues. In nucleotides, the CDR3 is TGTGCCAGCAGGCGTACCGGGACAGGGCGGCACACTGAAGCTTTCTTT. This gives the protein CASRRTGTGRHTEAFF.

This clone was counted a few times. The CDR3 DNA is TGTGCCAGCACCCTATTCCACGGGAACTATGGCTACACCTTC. This codes for CASTLFHGNYGYTF. The chain joins TRBV6-5 to TRBJ1-2; no clear D gene. CDR1 is MNHEY and CDR2 is SVGAGI in the germline V gene. The CDR3 has 14 residues. V was pared by 7 bases and J by 2 bases, with 14 bases between.

V is TRBV29-1 and J is TRBJ2-5; 12 bases map to TRBD1. Looked up from germline, CDR1 is SQVTM and CDR2 is ANQGSEA. There are 16 residues in the CDR3. Trimming cost V 6 bases and J 5 bases; bases outside gene matches: 13. The CDR3 loop is CSVSPGTGGAGETQYF. The CDR3 region has the DNA TGCAGCGTGTCCCCCGGGACAGGGGGCGCGGGGGAGACCCAGTACTTC.

The chain employs TRBV9 and TRBJ2-3, with 7 bases aligning to TRBD2. The junction had 8 bases not matched to a gene; V was cut back by 1 base and J by 6 bases. This CDR3 has 15 residues. Germline V lookup: CDR1 SGDLS, CDR2 YYNGEE. In nucleotides, the CDR3 is TGTGCCAGCAGCGTAAGGGGCAGCGGGGCGGATACGCAGTATTTT. Its translation is CASSVRGSGADTQYF.

This sequence joins TRBV7-8 and TRBJ2-7; TRBD1 agrees at 9 bases. This CDR3 is 15 amino acids long. From germline, CDR1 is SGHVS and CDR2 FQNEAQ. V lost 6 bases, J lost 5 bases, and 11 bases stayed unmatched. Here the CDR3 DNA reads TGTGCCAGCAGGGAGACAGGGGGAACGGGAGACGAGCAGTACTTC. It yields the protein CASRETGGTGDEQYF.

The CDR3: CASSSLTASYEQYF. The CDR3 DNA is TGTGCCAGCAGCTCCTTGACTGCCTCCTACGAGCAGTACTTC. The J gene is TRBJ2-7, the V gene TRBV7-6; D gene ambiguous. The germline V gene has CDR1 SGHVS and CDR2 FNYEAQ. The CDR3 contains 14 residues. With 4 bases removed from V and 0 bases from J, the gap between germline ends came to 10 bases.

The chain recombines TRBV28 with TRBJ2-5; tentative D call: TRBD2 (5 bases). The CDR3 consists of 13 residues. The V and J ends lost 8 bases and 7 bases respectively, with 17 bases between them. From germline, CDR1 is MDHEN and CDR2 SYDVKM. CDR3 protein: CASGRGSTRTQYF. The DNA of the CDR3 is TGTGCCAGCGGACGGGGTTCAACTAGGACCCAGTACTTC.

The table lists this clone with a few counts. The chain recombines TRBV11-2 with TRBJ1-1; 12 bases are a match to TRBD1. The CDR3 length is 15 residues. The V gene end was trimmed by 5 bases and the J gene end by 6 bases; junction bases not matched to a gene: 7. Germline CDR1 is SGHAT and CDR2 is FQNNGV. The CDR3 coding sequence is TGTGCCAGCAGCCCTGGGACAGGGGGCGTACCTGAAGCTTTCTTT. This encodes CASSPGTGGVPEAFF.

This clone was seen a single time. V usage is TRBV19 and J usage is TRBJ2-2; D may be TRBD1 (5 bases). Trimming cost V 6 bases and J 4 bases, with 15 bases left between them. This CDR3 spans 15 amino acids. In germline, CDR1 is LNHDA, CDR2 SQIVND (reference sequence). CDR3 in DNA: TGTGCCAGTAGACGGGCGACAGCTATCACCGGGGAGCTGTTTTTT. Its protein is CASRRATAITGELFF.

This rearrangement joins TRBV4-2 to TRBJ2-2; TRBD2 is a possible D gene (5 bases). This CDR3 has 16 residues. The germline CDR1 and CDR2 sequences are LGHNA and YNFKEQ. Trimming cost V 0 bases and J 4 bases, with 12 bases left between them. The CDR3 bases are TGTGCCAGCAGCCAAGACTTCGAGGGCGGCACCGGGGAGCTGTTTTTT. Residues: CASSQDFEGGTGELFF.

The rearrangement links TRBV6-6 to TRBJ2-2, with 8 bases aligning to TRBD2. J gave up 7 bases and V 5 bases, and 12 bases lay outside the gene matches. The CDR3 is made up of 16 amino acids. Germline CDR1 reads MNHNY; CDR2 reads SVGAGI (reference sequence). The CDR3 bases are TGTGCCAGCAGTCTAGGACTAGCCTCGTCTGGCGGGGAGCTGTTTTTT. Protein sequence: CASSLGLASSGGELFF.

V gene TRBV4-1 combines with J gene TRBJ2-7; 8 bases are a match to TRBD2. The germline CDR1 and CDR2 sequences are MGHRA and YSYEKL. The CDR3 has 15 residues. V lost 4 bases, J lost 1 base, and 6 bases stayed unmatched. The CDR3 sequence: CASSPRLAGSYEQYF. The CDR3 coding sequence is TGCGCCAGCAGCCCCCGCCTAGCGGGTTCCTACGAGCAGTACTTC.

J is TRBJ1-1 and V is TRBV6-1, with D unclear. Germline CDR1 and CDR2: MNHNS and SASEGT. V dropped 6 bases and J dropped 11 bases, with 16 bases sitting between them. The CDR3 consists of 12 residues. CDR3 in DNA: TGTGCCAGCAGCGGGGAAGGGAATCGGGCTTTCTTT. It codes for CASSGEGNRAFF.

The V gene is TRBV4-2, the J gene TRBJ2-1; 7 bases line up with TRBD2. V trimming: 4 bases; J trimming: 8 bases; junction bases outside the gene matches: 11. The CDR3 loop spans 15 amino acids. The V gene's germline CDR1 is LGHNA and CDR2 YNFKEQ. The CDR3 spells CASSPSGARGDEQFF. The DNA of the CDR3 is TGTGCCAGCAGCCCTAGCGGAGCCCGTGGGGATGAGCAGTTCTTC.

A single count supports this clone. The V gene is TRBV4-3, the J gene TRBJ1-2; no clear D gene. This CDR3 region has 16 residues. Germline loops: CDR1 LGHNA, CDR2 YSLEER. The V gene lost 0 bases and the J gene lost 4 bases, with 15 bases spanning the gap. The CDR3 spells CASSQDVTPEGYGYTF. CDR3 DNA: TGCGCCAGCAGCCAAGATGTCACCCCTGAGGGCTATGGCTACACCTTC.

V usage is TRBV18 and J usage is TRBJ1-1; TRBD1 matches 9 bases. Looked up from germline, CDR1 is KGHSH and CDR2 is LQKENI. With 4 bases clipped from V and 2 bases from J, the junction kept 5 bases outside the gene matches. This CDR3 contains 15 residues. The CDR3 sequence is CASSQNRGPNTEAFF. Written as DNA, the CDR3 is TGTGCCAGCTCACAAAACAGGGGGCCTAACACTGAAGCTTTCTTT.

V usage is TRBV4-1 and J usage is TRBJ2-2; tentatively, D is TRBD2 (6 bases). The germline CDR1 and CDR2 sequences are MGHRA and YSYEKL. The CDR3 has 15 amino acids. The V end lost 4 bases, the J end lost 0 bases, and 9 bases lay between the germline ends. The CDR3 DNA sequence: TGCGCCAGCAGCCCTGGCGGGGCGAACACCGGGGAGCTGTTTTTT. It yields the protein CASSPGGANTGELFF.

The chain is built from TRBV30 and TRBJ2-5, with 8 bases fitting TRBD1. V shed 4 bases and J 5 bases; nucleotides not matched to a gene: 15. The CDR3 spans 16 residues. The germline V gene has CDR1 GTSNPN and CDR2 SVGIG (reference sequence). CDR3 protein: CAWNDRGQLIGETQYF. DNA for the CDR3: TGTGCCTGGAACGACAGGGGCCAATTAATCGGCGAGACCCAGTACTTC. The whole variable domain, remainder taken from reference TRBV30 and TRBJ2-5, is SQTIHQWPATLVQPVGSPLSLECTVEGTSNPNLYWYRQAAGRGLQLLFYSVGIGQISSEVPQNLSASRPQDRQFILSSKKLLLSDSGFYLCAWNDRGQLIGETQYFGPGTRLLVL.

CDR3 bases: TGTGCCAGCACCACGACAGGGGCCCCTGCGCCCCAGCATTTT. Protein: CASTTTGAPAPQHF. The J gene is TRBJ1-5, the V gene TRBV19; TRBD1 matches 8 bases. This CDR3 comprises 14 residues. Trimming at V came to 9 bases and at J to 9 bases, leaving 13 bases not matched to a gene. Germline values: CDR1 LNHDA, CDR2 SQIVND (reference sequence).

This clone was seen only once. V and J are TRBV9 and TRBJ2-1; D is perhaps TRBD2 (5 bases). This CDR3 contains 14 residues. Looked up from germline, CDR1 is SGDLS and CDR2 is YYNGEE. V lost 4 bases and J lost 9, with 17 bases in between. CDR3 loop: CASSTQTGLGEQFF. The CDR3 bases are TGTGCCAGCAGCACCCAGACTGGACTGGGTGAGCAGTTCTTC.

CDR3 loop: CASSDIGVGKTEAFF. The CDR3 DNA sequence: TGTGCCAGCAGTGATATCGGGGTAGGGAAGACTGAAGCTTTCTTT. The rearrangement links TRBV6-1 to TRBJ1-1; D uncertain. CDR1 is MNHNS and CDR2 is SASEGT in the germline V gene. The ends were cut back, 3 bases at V and 5 bases at J, with 16 bases in the middle. The CDR3 totals 15 residues.

This chain uses TRBV5-4 with TRBJ2-7, with D possibly being TRBD1 (6 bases). The V gene lost 4 bases and the J gene lost 4 bases, with 18 bases spanning the gap. The CDR3 runs 15 residues. Germline lookup yields CDR1 SGHNT and CDR2 YYREEE (reference sequence). Here the CDR3 DNA reads TGTGCCAGCAGCCCCCCAGGGGCAGCCAGATACGAGCAGTACTTC. Translated: CASSPPGAARYEQYF.